In its sample, the clone carrying this T cell receptor (beta chain) was seen many times. The antigen is not known. TCRdb re-analysed the RACE reads in MiXCR, keeping a single row per CDR3 protein. Of 360,000 or so distinct CDR3 sequences detected, about 6% appear once; the ten largest clones hold more than 5.5%. The sample is drawn from a study of human T cells and chemical hapten exposure. Study at large: In the sensitization step, 2% DPC was placed on roughly 2 cm by roughly 2 cm of upper inner arm skin. The study's findings and limits: Significantly greater numbers of large CDR3 similarity clusters came from expanded TCRs than from controls.

Time point meaning: patch test 2, 6 weeks after DPC sensitization. This sample's treatment: therapeutic diphenylcyclopropenone sensitization with weekly scalp DPC. The CDR3 length is 18 residues. Germline V gives CDR1 SGHVS, CDR2 FNYEAQ. Trimming cost V 5 bases and J 5 bases, with 27 bases left between them. This clonotype originated in a woman under 30 with alopecia areata. Some clones in this sample may be carry-over from other donors' samples. This chain joins TRBV7-6 and TRBJ1-1; D may be TRBD1 (6 bases). This sample comprised whole blood, obtained in connection with sensitization to the hapten diphenylcyclopropenone (DPC). In nucleotides, the CDR3 is TGTGCCAGCAGCCCCCGTAACGTCGTAGGGGGAGTTGGAACTGAAGCTTTCTTT. Its protein product is CASSPRNVVGGVGTEAFF.